This section outlines one T cell receptor (beta chain) sequence together with its context. The antigen is undetermined. TCRdb reprocessed the RT-PCR reads with MiXCR, giving one entry per CDR3 protein. The sample records 630,000 or so distinct CDR3 sequences, approximately 15% being singletons. CDR1 is SGHAT and CDR2 is FQNNGV in the germline V gene. V lost 2 bases, J lost 6 bases, and 3 bases stayed unmatched. The CDR3 runs to 14 residues. The data stem from a study of response to subunit inactivated influenza vaccine. General study results and limits: Each seasonal influenza vaccination recruits few new T cells, the authors suggested.

This specimen was PBMCs from blood, taken about 11 days after vaccination. This receptor was taken from a middle-aged man who received an inactivated influenza vaccine. This chain uses TRBV11-2 with TRBJ2-2; TRBD2 matches 7 bases. This chain's CDR3 is CASSLYGGAGELFF. CDR3 nucleotide sequence: TGTGCCAGCAGCTTATATGGGGGGGCCGGGGAGCTGTTTTTT. The variable domain in full, with the rest retrieved from reference TRBV11-2 and TRBJ2-2, is EAGVAQSPRYKIIEKRQSVAFWCNPISGHATLYWYQQILGQGPKLLIQFQNNGVVDDSQLPKDRFSAERLKGVDSTLKIQPAKLEDSAVYLCASSLYGGAGELFFGEGSRLTVL.